Following are 17 T cell receptor beta chains from one sample sequenced in a study of blood T cells in healthy people across ages (dated by TCRdb to about 2015). Library preparation used 5' RACE. Sequenced on an Illumina HiSeq 2500. A second PCR of about 7 to 12 cycles was run with a J-beta primer mix and a sample-barcoded 5' primer. TCRdb redid the processing of the public reads, applying fastp at Q25 and MiXCR, and retained in-frame beta chains. Each entry merges the rows of one CDR3 protein and shows their most common DNA and genes. Here the sample has more than 650,000 distinct CDR3 sequences; roughly 50% occur a single time. The top ten hold approximately 41% of the sample. Input material: blood. All receptors derive from a man older than 75 in good health.

V usage is TRBV12-3 or TRBV12-4 and J usage is TRBJ2-5, with 10 bases lining up with TRBD1. The CDR3 totals 13 residues. Unmatched junction bases numbered 8, after V lost 5 bases and J lost 11 bases. CDR3 DNA sequence: TGTGCCAGCAGTATCAAAGACAGGGGGCGGCAGTACTTC. Translated: CASSIKDRGRQYF.

The chain couples TRBV5-1 to TRBJ2-3; D is perhaps TRBD1 (5 bases). Germline V gene lookup returns CDR1 SGHRS and CDR2 YFSETQ. This CDR3 is 15 amino acids long. Trimming cost V 0 bases and J 2 bases, with 10 bases left between them. CDR3 nucleotide sequence: TGCGCCAGCAGCTTGGAACAGGTCGCCACAGATACGCAGTATTTT. This encodes CASSLEQVATDTQYF.

V and J are TRBV20-1 and TRBJ2-1; 10 nucleotides line up with TRBD2. V was pared by 0 bases and J by 0 bases, with 8 bases of the junction left unmatched. The CDR3 is 18 residues long. Germline CDR1 and CDR2: DFQATT and SNEGSKA (reference sequence). CDR3 sequence (DNA): TGCAGTGCTAGAGAAGGGGTAGCGGGAGGTTTCTCCTACAATGAGCAGTTCTTC. Translating gives CSAREGVAGGFSYNEQFF.

The genes are TRBV3-1 and TRBJ1-1; D gene unclear. The V gene's germline CDR1 is LGHDT and CDR2 YNNKEL (reference sequence). The CDR3 totals 12 residues. Between the trimmed V and J ends, which lost 0 bases and 8 bases, there was a span of 7 bases. This chain's CDR3 is CASSQDKREAFF. The CDR3 nucleotides are TGTGCCAGCAGCCAAGATAAGAGAGAAGCTTTCTTT.

This clonotype appeared a few times. V gene TRBV29-1 combines with J gene TRBJ2-5; TRBD2 agrees at 8 bases. The CDR3 is 12 residues long. The germline V gene has CDR1 SQVTM and CDR2 ANQGSEA. Trimming cost V 7 bases and J 4 bases; bases outside gene matches: 5. The CDR3 sequence is CSGSAGGETQYF. CDR3 coding DNA: TGCAGCGGGAGCGCGGGGGGAGAGACCCAGTACTTC. Full variable domain (outside the CDR3, taken from reference TRBV29-1 and TRBJ2-5): SAVISQKPSRDICQRGTSLTIQCQVDSQVTMMFWYRQQPGQSLTLIATANQGSEATYESGFVIDKFPISRPNLTFSTLTVSNMSPEDSSIYLCSGSAGGETQYFGPGTRLLVL.

This rearrangement joins TRBV7-8 to TRBJ2-4; D remains ambiguous. The assigned J gene may be wrong: the sequence end matches TRBJ2-7 better. The CDR3 consists of 14 residues. Germline CDR1 is SGHVS and CDR2 is FQNEAQ. The CDR3 loop is CASSLVLWASEQYF. Here the CDR3 DNA reads TGTGCCAGCAGCTTAGTGTTATGGGCTAGCGAGCAGTACTTC.

The genes are TRBV12-5 and TRBJ1-5; D is perhaps TRBD1 (6 bases). Trimming cost V 4 bases and J 3 bases, with 16 bases left between them. Germline CDR1 is LGHNT and CDR2 is FRNRAP. The CDR3 spans 16 residues. The CDR3 bases are TGTGCTAGTGGTTATGGTCCCACAGGGTTCAATCAGCCCCAGCATTTT. It specifies CASGYGPTGFNQPQHF.

This clonotype was picked up a small number of times. The CDR3: CASSPLATSGRGSQETQYF. The CDR3 DNA follows: TGTGCCAGCAGCCCTCTGGCGACTAGCGGGAGGGGGTCCCAAGAGACCCAGTACTTC. The genes are TRBV7-2 and TRBJ2-5; 14 bases align to TRBD2. Germline assignment: CDR1 SGHTA and CDR2 FQGNSA. Losses at the gene ends were 5 bases for V and 1 base for J; bases not matched to a gene: 12. The CDR3 covers 19 residues.

With respect to this clonotype: A much larger clonotype is one base distant, so this may be a read error. J is TRBJ2-3 and V is TRBV2; D is unclear. CDR1 and CDR2 from the germline V gene are SNHLY and FYNNEI. This CDR3 has 13 amino acids. The V end lost 7 bases, the J end lost 4 bases, and 12 bases lay between the germline ends. DNA of the CDR3: TGTGCCAGCATGAGGTTGAGCGCAGATACGCAGTATTTT. Amino acid sequence: CASMRLSADTQYF. The full variable domain, its missing parts supplied by reference TRBV2 and TRBJ2-3, is EPEVTQTPSHQVTQMGQEVILRCVPISNHLYFYWYRQILGQKVEFLVSFYNNEISEKSEIFDDQFSVERPDGSNFTLKIRSTKLEDSAMYFCASMRLSADTQYFGPGTRLTVL.

This chain uses TRBV2 with TRBJ2-3; D is perhaps TRBD1 (6 bases). This CDR3 has 15 residues. The V end was cut by 2 bases, the J end by 4 bases, with 13 bases between. Germline V CDR1 and CDR2: SNHLY, FYNNEI. CDR3 amino acids: CASSERQGRADTQYF. The CDR3 DNA is TGTGCCAGCAGTGAAAGGCAGGGGAGAGCAGATACGCAGTATTTT. The whole variable domain, remainder taken from reference TRBV2 and TRBJ2-3, is EPEVTQTPSHQVTQMGQEVILRCVPISNHLYFYWYRQILGQKVEFLVSFYNNEISEKSEIFDDQFSVERPDGSNFTLKIRSTKLEDSAMYFCASSERQGRADTQYFGPGTRLTVL.

The J gene is TRBJ2-5, the V gene TRBV20-1; D ambiguous. The assigned J gene may be wrong: the sequence end matches TRBJ2-7 better. Germline CDR1 reads DFQATT; CDR2 reads SNEGSKA (reference sequence). This CDR3 is 15 amino acids long. CDR3 sequence (DNA): TGCAGTGCTAGAGATGGAAACGTTCTTTCTTACGAGCAGTACTTC. As protein: CSARDGNVLSYEQYF.

This sequence joins TRBV24-1 and TRBJ2-5; 11 bases match TRBD2. There are 15 residues in the CDR3. Germline lookup yields CDR1 KGHDR and CDR2 SFDVKD. After removal of 4 bases from V and 5 bases from J, the junction contained 5 bases not matched to a gene. The CDR3 loop is CATSDPGLAAETQYF. CDR3 sequence (DNA): TGTGCCACCAGTGACCCGGGACTAGCGGCTGAGACCCAGTACTTC.

Points on this clonotype: At one of its ends the junction is not consistent with the germline gene, which may arise from a read error. The J gene is TRBJ2-4, the V gene TRBV27; 10 nucleotides agree with TRBD1. The CDR3 loop spans 15 amino acids. Germline CDR1 and CDR2: MNHEY and SMNVEV (reference sequence). The CDR3 DNA follows: TGTACCAGCAGTTCCCCCGGGACAGGGGCGAGCATTCAGTACTTC. It encodes CTSSSPGTGASIQYF.

This clonotype is a singleton in its sample. The J gene is TRBJ2-1, the V gene TRBV9, with D maybe TRBD1 (5 bases). Germline V CDR1 and CDR2: SGDLS, YYNGEE. V was shortened by 0 bases and J by 10 bases, with 14 bases between the two germline ends. CDR3 size: 14 residues. DNA of the CDR3: TGTGCCAGCAGCGTAGAGGCAGGGCTGGGGGAGCAGTTCTTC. Translation gives CASSVEAGLGEQFF.

The chain recombines TRBV5-1 with TRBJ1-5; possibly TRBD1 for D (6 bases). The CDR3 is 16 amino acids. CDR1 is SGHRS, CDR2 YFSETQ, per germline. Trimming shortened V by 4 bases and J by 2 bases, and 16 bases separated the two germline ends. CDR3 DNA sequence: TGCGCCAGCAGCCCGACAGGCTTCATGGGCAATCAGCCCCAGCATTTT. It translates to CASSPTGFMGNQPQHF.

The CDR3, as DNA: TGTGCCATCAGTAAGGGGAGTCAAGAGACCCAGTACTTC. Its protein is CAISKGSQETQYF. J is TRBJ2-5 and V is TRBV10-3, with D perhaps assigned TRBD1 or TRBD2 (5 bases each). The V end lost 5 bases, the J end lost 2 bases, and 9 bases lay between the germline ends. The CDR3 contains 13 residues. Per germline, CDR1 ENHRY and CDR2 SYGVKD.

The rearrangement uses TRBV5-1 and TRBJ1-6; TRBD1 is a possible D gene (5 bases). The CDR3 is 13 amino acids. V was cut by 2 bases and J by 10 bases, with 10 bases left in between. The germline V gene has CDR1 SGHRS and CDR2 YFSETQ. The CDR3 DNA reads TGCGCCAGCAGCTTTGAGGGGTCGTCACCCCTCCACTTT. Its protein is CASSFEGSSPLHF.